The clone carrying this T cell receptor beta chain was observed a handful of times. In the authors' methods: Counts of nucleated cells, estimated from reference gene primer amplification, were obtained. The repertoire was sequenced with immunoSEQ multiplex PCR; TCRdb's copy has only in-frame clones and lacks some. That table is the source of V, J and clone size, and D and trimming were worked out from the DNA. The table has over 150,000 clones, over 65% seen once; the top ten hold about 1.8%. The sample comes from a study of blood T cell repertoires in COVID-19. Looking at the study overall: The study drew acute and convalescent COVID-19 samples from the United States, Italy and Spain.

The sample taken for sequencing was peripheral blood. The TCR sequence derives from a man older than 75 with acute or convalescent COVID-19.

CDR3 nucleotides: TGTGCCAGCAGTGGGCAGGGGGAGGCTGAAGCTTTCTTT. Translating gives CASSGQGEAEAFF. J is TRBJ1-1 and V is TRBV2; 7 bases are shared with TRBD1. The V segment lost 4 bases and the J segment 6 bases; nucleotides outside the gene matches: 5. CDR1 is SNHLY and CDR2 is FYNNEI in the germline V gene. CDR3 length: 13 residues.